A selection of T cell receptor beta chains follows, all from one sample in a study of blood T cell repertoires in COVID-19. Generated by immunoSEQ multiplex PCR, the TCRdb table keeps only in-frame clones and is missing some. The sample shows 65,000 or so clones, 90% of them seen only once. Material: peripheral blood. These receptors came from a man aged 60 to 75 with acute or convalescent COVID-19. The CDR3 runs from the conserved cysteine through the conserved F or W. D genes are given only for firm matches. Expanded clones get a size class; other rows say once, few or many, or leave the size out.

>-|-|TRBV5-1|TRBJ2-3
CASSSTIPGDTQYF
TGCGCCAGCAGCTCAACGATTCCGGGAGATACGCAGTATTTT
>-|-|TRBV7-9|TRBJ2-7
CASSATSSYEQYF
TGTGCCAGCAGCGCCACGAGCTCCTACGAGCAGTACTTC
>-|-|TRBV27|TRBJ1-3
CASSPRGGSGNTIYF
TGTGCCAGCAGTCCCCGGGGGGGATCTGGAAACACCATATATTTT
>-|-|TRBV19|TRBJ2-2
CASSISLGTGELFF
TGTGCCAGTAGTATAAGTCTAGGCACCGGGGAGCTGTTTTTT
>TRBD1|-|TRBV27|TRBJ1-6
CASSLGQGARNSPLHF
TGTGCCAGCAGTTTGGGACAGGGGGCAAGGAATTCACCCCTCCACTTT
>-|-|TRBV19|TRBJ1-2
CASSPAVWGASYGYTF
TGTGCCAGTAGCCCGGCGGTCTGGGGAGCAAGCTATGGCTACACCTTC
>TRBD1|once|TRBV7-9|TRBJ1-2
CASSLRDSENYGYTF
TGTGCCAGCAGCTTAAGGGACAGCGAGAACTATGGCTACACCTTC
>-|-|TRBV5-4|TRBJ2-3
CASSLRGTDTQYF
TGTGCCAGCAGCTTGAGGGGTACAGATACGCAGTATTTT
>-|-|TRBV4-1|TRBJ2-3
CASSQDGGAIDTQYF
TGCGCCAGCAGCCAAGATGGGGGGGCGATAGATACGCAGTATTTT
>TRBD1|-|TRBV6-5|TRBJ1-5
CASRGTADQPQHF
TGTGCCAGCAGAGGGACAGCAGATCAGCCCCAGCATTTT
>-|-|TRBV30|TRBJ1-1
CAWRRHQMTEAFF
TGTGCCTGGAGGAGACATCAGATGACTGAAGCTTTCTTT
>TRBD2|-|TRBV18|TRBJ2-3
CASSPGTSGGADTQYF
TGTGCCAGCTCACCAGGGACTAGCGGGGGCGCTGATACGCAGTATTTT
>TRBD1|-|TRBV27|TRBJ1-5
CASSPGTGFQPQHF
TGTGCCAGCAGTCCCGGGACAGGGTTTCAGCCCCAGCATTTT
>-|-|TRBV5-1|TRBJ1-1
CASRSTEREAFF
TGCGCCAGCAGATCCACAGAAAGGGAAGCTTTCTTT
>-|-|TRBV3-1/TRBV3-2|TRBJ2-3
CASSTSTSTDTQYF
TGTGCCAGCAGCACTTCGACTAGCACAGATACGCAGTATTTT
>TRBD2|-|TRBV3-1/TRBV3-2|TRBJ2-5
CASSHIAGRETQYF
TGTGCCAGCAGCCATATAGCGGGGAGAGAGACCCAGTACTTC
>TRBD1|-|TRBV6-1|TRBJ1-2
CASSERTGGFGGYTF
TGTGCCAGCAGTGAGAGGACAGGGGGCTTTGGAGGCTACACCTTC
>-|-|TRBV19|TRBJ1-1
CASNEVGRIEAFF
TGTGCCAGTAACGAAGTGGGCCGGATAGAAGCTTTCTTT
>TRBD1|-|TRBV19|TRBJ2-7
CASTPQGRFYEQYF
TGTGCCAGTACTCCACAGGGGCGGTTCTACGAGCAGTACTTC
>-|once|TRBV2|TRBJ2-1
CASSANRARGNEQFF
TGTGCCAGCAGTGCAAACAGGGCCCGAGGCAATGAGCAGTTCTTC
>-|-|TRBV15|TRBJ1-5
CATREQMGNQPQHF
TGTGCCACCAGGGAACAGATGGGCAATCAGCCCCAGCATTTT
>-|-|TRBV9|TRBJ1-5
CASSGDSSNQPQHF
TGTGCCAGCAGCGGAGACAGTAGCAATCAGCCCCAGCATTTT
>-|few|TRBV11-2|TRBJ1-1
CASSLGQAGDTEAFF
TGTGCCAGCAGCTTAGGGCAGGCCGGGGACACTGAAGCTTTCTTT
>TRBD1|-|TRBV29-1|TRBJ1-2
CSVDDRGLDGYTF
TGCAGCGTTGACGACAGGGGGCTCGATGGCTACACCTTC
>TRBD1|-|TRBV5-6|TRBJ1-1
CASSFRGSTEAFF
TGTGCCAGCAGCTTCAGGGGGAGCACTGAAGCTTTCTTT
>-|-|TRBV5-6|TRBJ1-5
CASSLGGPGQPQHF
TGTGCCAGCAGCTTGGGGGGGCCGGGTCAGCCCCAGCATTTT
>-|-|TRBV19|TRBJ1-2
CASSPQGDGYYGYTF
TGTGCCAGTAGTCCGCAGGGCGACGGGTACTATGGCTACACCTTC
>-|-|TRBV6-2/TRBV6-3|TRBJ1-6
CASSSAGSPLHF
TGTGCCAGCAGCTCAGCCGGGTCACCCCTCCACTTT
>TRBD1|-|TRBV4-2|TRBJ1-4
CASSRRTGVNNEKLFF
TGTGCCAGCAGCCGACGTACAGGGGTCAATAATGAAAAACTGTTTTTT
>-|-|TRBV27|TRBJ2-7
CASSLLSGPLYEQYF
TGTGCCAGCAGTTTACTCTCAGGGCCGCTCTACGAGCAGTACTTC
>-|once|TRBV5-1|TRBJ1-4
CASKLGGPTNEKLFF
TGCGCCAGCAAACTAGGGGGTCCAACTAATGAAAAACTGTTTTTT
>-|-|TRBV30|TRBJ1-6
CAWSVKEENSPLHF
TGTGCCTGGAGTGTGAAGGAGGAGAATTCACCCCTCCACTTT
>TRBD1|-|TRBV29-1|TRBJ1-1
CSVETGRTEAFF
TGCAGCGTTGAGACAGGGCGAACTGAAGCTTTCTTT
>TRBD1|-|TRBV5-1|TRBJ1-1
CASSLRQGLPGTEAFF
TGCGCCAGCAGCTTACGACAGGGGCTTCCAGGGACTGAAGCTTTCTTT
>-|-|TRBV2|TRBJ1-5
CASSDQTYSNQPQHF
TGTGCCAGCAGTGATCAGACTTATAGCAATCAGCCCCAGCATTTT
>TRBD1|-|TRBV5-1|TRBJ1-5
CASSPTGGDQPQHF
TGCGCCAGCAGCCCCACAGGGGGGGATCAGCCCCAGCATTTT
>TRBD1|-|TRBV5-5|TRBJ2-4
CASSGTGGAGNIQYF
TGTGCCAGCAGCGGGACAGGGGGCGCAGGGAACATTCAGTACTTC
>TRBD1|-|TRBV10-3|TRBJ2-5
CAISELGQDQETQYF
TGTGCCATCAGTGAGTTGGGACAGGACCAAGAGACCCAGTACTTC
>-|once|TRBV6-5|TRBJ1-2
CASSYVTGSGYTF
TGTGCCAGCAGTTACGTCACAGGGTCTGGCTACACCTTC
>-|once|TRBV27|TRBJ1-6
CASRGMTGRSPLHF
TGTGCCAGCAGGGGGATGACAGGCCGGTCACCCCTCCACTTT
>TRBD1|-|TRBV19|TRBJ1-6
CASSISRQGGSPLHF
TGTGCCAGTAGTATCTCTAGACAGGGGGGCTCACCCCTCCACTTT
>-|-|TRBV5-1|TRBJ2-3
CASSPGQARDLGQYF
TGCGCCAGCAGCCCAGGACAGGCCCGGGACTTAGGGCAGTATTTT
>-|once|TRBV29-1|TRBJ1-2
CSVVRGSDYGYTF
TGCAGCGTTGTAAGGGGGTCGGACTATGGCTACACCTTC
>TRBD1|once|TRBV6-5|TRBJ1-2
CASSNLQGAPWFGYTF
TGTGCCAGCAGTAACTTACAGGGGGCGCCGTGGTTTGGCTACACCTTC
>TRBD1|-|TRBV5-1|TRBJ1-1
CASSLDRGDTEAFF
TGCGCCAGCAGTTTAGACAGGGGGGACACTGAAGCTTTCTTT
>-|-|TRBV7-2|TRBJ1-2
CASSLSGTSNYGYTF
TGTGCCAGCAGCTTATCAGGCACCTCTAACTATGGCTACACCTTC
>-|few|TRBV19|TRBJ2-1
CASSWGQSHNEQFF
TGTGCCAGTAGTTGGGGGCAGTCACACAATGAGCAGTTCTTC
>-|-|TRBV29-1|TRBJ1-1
CSVEIGVGAFF
TGCAGCGTTGAAATCGGGGTAGGAGCTTTCTTT
>-|few|TRBV4-2|TRBJ1-4
CASSQAPMSVPNEKLFF
TGTGCCAGCAGCCAAGCCCCCATGTCAGTTCCCAATGAAAAACTGTTTTTT
>-|-|TRBV19|TRBJ1-6
CASSIDRIDSPLHF
TGTGCCAGTAGTATCGACAGAATAGATTCACCCCTCCACTTT
>TRBD2|-|TRBV7-8|TRBJ2-1
CASSLPAGAYNEQFF
TGTGCCAGCAGCTTACCAGCGGGGGCCTACAATGAGCAGTTCTTC
>-|-|TRBV3-1/TRBV3-2|TRBJ2-5
CASSQTIASETQYF
TGTGCCAGCAGCCAAACAATAGCGTCGGAGACCCAGTACTTC
>TRBD2|-|TRBV19|TRBJ2-1
CASSIAGAGGEEQFF
TGTGCCAGTAGTATAGCGGGAGCGGGGGGGGAAGAGCAGTTCTTC
>-|-|TRBV6-5|TRBJ1-3
CASGSTGGNTIYF
TGTGCCAGCGGGTCAACAGGGGGAAACACCATATATTTT